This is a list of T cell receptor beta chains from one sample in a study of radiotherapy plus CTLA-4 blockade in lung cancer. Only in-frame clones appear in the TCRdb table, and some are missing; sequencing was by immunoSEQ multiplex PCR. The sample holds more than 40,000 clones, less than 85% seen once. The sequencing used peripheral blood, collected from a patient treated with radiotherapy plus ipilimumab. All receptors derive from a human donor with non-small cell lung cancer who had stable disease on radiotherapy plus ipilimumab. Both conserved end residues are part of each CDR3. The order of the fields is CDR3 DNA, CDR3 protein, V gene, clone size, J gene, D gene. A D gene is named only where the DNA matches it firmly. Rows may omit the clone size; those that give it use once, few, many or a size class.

TGTGCCAGCAACACAGGCATCTCCTCTGGAAACACCATATATTTT	CASNTGISSGNTIYF	TRBV6-1	once	TRBJ1-3	-
TGCGCCAGCAGCCCCCTCGGTGGCAGGGTTGTAAATGAGCAGTTCTTC	CASSPLGGRVVNEQFF	TRBV5-1	-	TRBJ2-1	-
TGCAGTGCTCCGACAGGGGGCGGCTACACCTTC	CSAPTGGGYTF	TRBV20-1	-	TRBJ1-2	TRBD1
TGTGCCAGCAGCCCGTCCGGTGGAGGGGGGGGGAACACTGAAGCTTTCTTT	CASSPSGGGGGNTEAFF	TRBV7-2	once	TRBJ1-1	-
TGTGCCAGCAGTTCACAGGGGGGATTTAGTGAAAAACTGTTTTTT	CASSSQGGFSEKLFF	TRBV6-6	few	TRBJ1-4	TRBD1
TGTGCCAGTAGTATTCAGGGGCGAGCGTCACAGACTAATGAAAAACTGTTTTTT	CASSIQGRASQTNEKLFF	TRBV19	-	TRBJ1-4	-
TGCGCCAGCAGCTTGTCTACAGGGGGGAATTCACCCCTCCACTTT	CASSLSTGGNSPLHF	TRBV5-1	-	TRBJ1-6	TRBD1
TGTGCCAGCAGTTACAGACGCGAAGCTTTCTTT	CASSYRREAFF	TRBV6-5	-	TRBJ1-1	-
TGTGCCAGCAGCTTAAGGGGGCTGGTCACTGAAGCTTTCTTT	CASSLRGLVTEAFF	TRBV7-9	-	TRBJ1-1	TRBD1
TGTGCCAGCAGCGCCCCTGGCCAGGGCGGGTGGCCCGGGGAGCTGTTTTTT	CASSAPGQGGWPGELFF	TRBV7-2	-	TRBJ2-2	-
TGTGCCAGCAGTCTCGCGGGGACGAACAATGAGCAGTTCTTC	CASSLAGTNNEQFF	TRBV6-1	-	TRBJ2-1	-
TGTGCCAGCAGCTTGGTTCCAGGAATTAATTCACCCCTCCACTTT	CASSLVPGINSPLHF	TRBV5-4	few	TRBJ1-6	-
TGTGCCAGCAGCTTAAATGGGGGCCCCAATGGGGAGACCCAGTACTTC	CASSLNGGPNGETQYF	TRBV7-3	-	TRBJ2-5	-
TGCGCCAGCAGCTTGGCCTTTGGAGACGGTGAAGCTTTCTTT	CASSLAFGDGEAFF	TRBV5-1	-	TRBJ1-1	-
TGTGCCAGCACGAAGAATACCGCGAGTACTGAAGCTTTCTTT	CASTKNTASTEAFF	TRBV28	-	TRBJ1-1	-
TGTGCCAGCAGCCCTAGCGGGGGGGCGAAGAATGAGCAGTTCTTC	CASSPSGGAKNEQFF	TRBV7-9	-	TRBJ2-1	TRBD2
TGTGCCAGCAGCTTAGGAGACAGATATAATTCACCCCTCCACTTT	CASSLGDRYNSPLHF	TRBV7-6	-	TRBJ1-6	-
TGTGCCAGCAGCCACCTGGGACTTAATGAAAAACTGTTTTTT	CASSHLGLNEKLFF	TRBV19	few	TRBJ1-4	-
TGTGCCAGCAGCGCGGGACTAGCGGGGGTCAAACGCGGCTACGAGCAGTACTTC	CASSAGLAGVKRGYEQYF	TRBV9	-	TRBJ2-7	TRBD2
TGTGCCAGCAGCTGGGGACAGGGGACGAACGAGCAGTACTTC	CASSWGQGTNEQYF	TRBV5-5	-	TRBJ2-7	TRBD1
TGTGCCAGTAGTGCCGCCTTTGGAAACACCATATATTTT	CASSAAFGNTIYF	TRBV19	few	TRBJ1-3	-
TGTGCCAGCAGCGTAGGTCCCCGACAGGGTTACACTGAAGCTTTCTTT	CASSVGPRQGYTEAFF	TRBV9	-	TRBJ1-1	TRBD1
TGTGCCAGCAGCCCCGGGGTAGCGGGGGGTAGCTCCTACGAGCAGTACTTC	CASSPGVAGGSSYEQYF	TRBV11-2	-	TRBJ2-7	TRBD2
TGTGCCAGCAGCGTAGTTGGGCAGGGGGAAGCTGAAGCTTTCTTT	CASSVVGQGEAEAFF	TRBV9	-	TRBJ1-1	TRBD1
TGCGCCAGCAGGGGGACAGGTTCCGGTGGCTACACCTTC	CASRGTGSGGYTF	TRBV10-2	-	TRBJ1-2	TRBD1
TGTGCCAGCAGCTCCGGGACAGTCCCCTACAATGAGCAGTTCTTC	CASSSGTVPYNEQFF	TRBV5-5	once	TRBJ2-1	TRBD1
TGTGCCAGCAGCTGGGCGGGTGGATCCCTCAATGAGCAGTTCTTC	CASSWAGGSLNEQFF	TRBV11-1	-	TRBJ2-1	-
TGTGCCAGCAGCGAACAGCCTACTTATGGCTACACCTTC	CASSEQPTYGYTF	TRBV7-9	once	TRBJ1-2	-
TGTGCCAGCAGCCCAGGACAGGCCAGAACGTACGAGCAGTACTTC	CASSPGQARTYEQYF	TRBV13	-	TRBJ2-7	TRBD1
TGTGCCAGCAGTGAGACCGGGGAGCTGTTTTTT	CASSETGELFF	TRBV2	-	TRBJ2-2	-
TGTGCCAGCAGACGGGGGGGCCAGGAGACCCAGTACTTC	CASRRGGQETQYF	TRBV7-9	-	TRBJ2-5	TRBD2
TGTGCCAGCAGCTTATCAGGGATGGAGACCCAGTACTTC	CASSLSGMETQYF	TRBV7-6	-	TRBJ2-5	-
TGTGCCAGCACCACGGACAGGGGGCGGGGGCCGACCTACGAGCAGTACTTC	CASTTDRGRGPTYEQYF	TRBV27	once	TRBJ2-7	TRBD1
TGTGCCAGCAGTGAACAGGGAGGCACTGAAGCTTTCTTT	CASSEQGGTEAFF	TRBV6-1	-	TRBJ1-1	-
TGTGCCAGCTCCCGATCGCAGTTGGTTGGCTACACCTTC	CASSRSQLVGYTF	TRBV7-2	-	TRBJ1-2	-
TGTGCCAGTAGTACATCTCGGGGGGCTAATGAAAAACTGTTTTTT	CASSTSRGANEKLFF	TRBV19	few	TRBJ1-4	-
TGTGCCAGCAGCTTAGGAACATACGAGCAGTACTTC	CASSLGTYEQYF	TRBV7-9	-	TRBJ2-7	-
TGTGCCATCAGTGAGTCCTCCGGGGCCAATGAGCAGTTCTTC	CAISESSGANEQFF	TRBV10-3	-	TRBJ2-1	-
TGTGCCGGCGCTGCGGGGGGGAAGACTAATGAGCAGTTCTTC	CAGAAGGKTNEQFF	TRBV2	-	TRBJ2-1	TRBD2
TGTGCCTGGAGTCGGATGGAGTCTAATGAAAAACTGTTTTTT	CAWSRMESNEKLFF	TRBV30	-	TRBJ1-4	-
TGTGCCAGCAGTGCGCAACAGGGTTTTCCCACAGATACGCAGTATTTT	CASSAQQGFPTDTQYF	TRBV27	-	TRBJ2-3	-
TGTGCCAGCAGCTTGGGCGGTGCGACTAATGAAAAACTGTTTTTT	CASSLGGATNEKLFF	TRBV5-4	few	TRBJ1-4	-
TGTGCCAGCAGCTTGGCCGGGACTAGCGGGAGATTCCAAGAGACCCAGTACTTC	CASSLAGTSGRFQETQYF	TRBV5-8	few	TRBJ2-5	TRBD2